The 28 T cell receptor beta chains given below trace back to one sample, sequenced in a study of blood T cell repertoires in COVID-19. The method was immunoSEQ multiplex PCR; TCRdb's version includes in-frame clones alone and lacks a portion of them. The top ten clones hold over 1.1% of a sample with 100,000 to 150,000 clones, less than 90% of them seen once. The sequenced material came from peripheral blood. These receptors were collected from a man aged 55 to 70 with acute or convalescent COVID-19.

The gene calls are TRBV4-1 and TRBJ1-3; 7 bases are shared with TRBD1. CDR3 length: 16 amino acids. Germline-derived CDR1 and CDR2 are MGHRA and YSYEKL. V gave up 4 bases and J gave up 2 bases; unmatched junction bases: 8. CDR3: CASSLGNQGAGNTIYF. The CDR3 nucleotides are TGCGCCAGCAGCCTCGGAAACCAGGGGGCTGGAAACACCATATATTTT.

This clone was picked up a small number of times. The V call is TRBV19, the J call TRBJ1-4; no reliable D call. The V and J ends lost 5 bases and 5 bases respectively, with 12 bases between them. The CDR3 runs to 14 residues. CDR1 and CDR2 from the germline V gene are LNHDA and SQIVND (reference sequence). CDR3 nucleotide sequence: TGTGCCAGTAGTGTCACCGGACTAAATGAAAAACTGTTTTTT. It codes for CASSVTGLNEKLFF.

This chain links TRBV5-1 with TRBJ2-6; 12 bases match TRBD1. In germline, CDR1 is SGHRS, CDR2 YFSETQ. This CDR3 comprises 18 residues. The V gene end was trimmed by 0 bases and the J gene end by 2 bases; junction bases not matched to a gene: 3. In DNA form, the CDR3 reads TGCGCCAGCAGCTTGGAGGGACAGGGGGCGGCTGGGGCCAACGTCCTGACTTTC. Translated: CASSLEGQGAAGANVLTF.

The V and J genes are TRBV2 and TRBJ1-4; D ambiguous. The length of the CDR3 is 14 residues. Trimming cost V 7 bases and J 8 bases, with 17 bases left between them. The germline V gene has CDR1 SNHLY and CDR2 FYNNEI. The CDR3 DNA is TGTGCCAGCAAAATGCCTGGGCGGAGGGAAAAACTGTTTTTT. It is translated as CASKMPGRREKLFF.

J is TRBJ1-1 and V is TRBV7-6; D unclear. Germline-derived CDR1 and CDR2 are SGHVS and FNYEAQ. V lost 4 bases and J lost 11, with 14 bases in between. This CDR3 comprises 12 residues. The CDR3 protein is CASSSDGEVAFF. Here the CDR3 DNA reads TGTGCCAGCAGCTCGGACGGGGAGGTGGCTTTCTTT.

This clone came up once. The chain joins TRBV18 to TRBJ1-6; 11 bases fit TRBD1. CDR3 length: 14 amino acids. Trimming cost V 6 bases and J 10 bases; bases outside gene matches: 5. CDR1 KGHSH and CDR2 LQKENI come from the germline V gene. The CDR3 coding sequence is TGTGCCAGCTCCCCGGACAGGGGGCTGTCACCCCTCCACTTT. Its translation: CASSPDRGLSPLHF. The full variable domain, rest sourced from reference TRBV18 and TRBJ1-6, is NAGVMQNPRHLVRRRGQEARLRCSPMKGHSHVYWYRQLPEEGLKFMVYLQKENIIDESGMPKERFSAEFPKEGPSILRIQQVVRGDSAAYFCASSPDRGLSPLHFGNGTRLTVT.

The CDR3 here is CASSPGQGTNEQFF. CDR3 nucleotide sequence: TGTGCCAGCAGCCCCGGACAGGGGACCAATGAGCAGTTCTTC. The rearrangement links TRBV9 to TRBJ2-1; 9 bases agree with TRBD1. Unmatched junction bases numbered 5, after V lost 4 bases and J lost 6 bases. The germline V gene encodes CDR1 SGDLS and CDR2 YYNGEE. This CDR3 comprises 14 residues.

The CDR3 sequence: CASSYGASRGGAFF. The CDR3 region has the DNA TGTGCCAGCAGTTACGGGGCGAGTCGGGGGGGAGCTTTCTTT. The chain uses TRBV6-5 and TRBJ1-1; tentative D call: TRBD1 (5 bases). Germline CDR1 MNHEY, CDR2 SVGAGI. Deletions cut 2 bases from V and 10 bases from J, with 17 bases between. The CDR3 spans 14 residues.

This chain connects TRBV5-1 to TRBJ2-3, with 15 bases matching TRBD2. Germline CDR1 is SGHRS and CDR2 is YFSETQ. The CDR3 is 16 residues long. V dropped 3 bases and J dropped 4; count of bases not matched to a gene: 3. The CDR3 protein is CASSSGLAGGADTQYF. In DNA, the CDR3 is TGCGCCAGCAGCTCGGGACTAGCGGGAGGTGCAGATACGCAGTATTTT.

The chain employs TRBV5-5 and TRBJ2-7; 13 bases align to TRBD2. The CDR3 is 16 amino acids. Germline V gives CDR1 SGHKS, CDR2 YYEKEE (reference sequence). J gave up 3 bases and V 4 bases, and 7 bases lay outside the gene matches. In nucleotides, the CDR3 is TGTGCCAGCAGCCTGGGACTAGCGGGGCTCAACTACGAGCAGTACTTC. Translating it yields CASSLGLAGLNYEQYF.

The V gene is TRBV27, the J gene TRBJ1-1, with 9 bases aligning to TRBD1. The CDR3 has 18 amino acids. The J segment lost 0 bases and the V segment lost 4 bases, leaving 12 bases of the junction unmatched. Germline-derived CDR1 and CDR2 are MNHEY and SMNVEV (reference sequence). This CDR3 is CASSSIFTGGIVNTEAFF. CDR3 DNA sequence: TGTGCCAGCAGTTCAATCTTCACAGGGGGCATAGTGAACACTGAAGCTTTCTTT.

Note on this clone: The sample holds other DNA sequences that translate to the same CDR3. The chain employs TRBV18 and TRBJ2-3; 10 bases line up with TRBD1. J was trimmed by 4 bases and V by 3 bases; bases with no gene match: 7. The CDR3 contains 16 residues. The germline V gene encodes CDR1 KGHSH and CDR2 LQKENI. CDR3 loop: CASSPRQGARSDTQYF. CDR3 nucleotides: TGTGCCAGCTCACCTCGACAGGGGGCGCGTTCAGATACGCAGTATTTT.

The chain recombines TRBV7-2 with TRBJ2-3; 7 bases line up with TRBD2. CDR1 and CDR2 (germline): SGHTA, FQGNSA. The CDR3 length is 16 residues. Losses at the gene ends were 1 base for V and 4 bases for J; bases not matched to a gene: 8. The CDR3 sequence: CASSLVLAGVPDTQYF. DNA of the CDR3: TGTGCCAGCAGCTTAGTATTGGCGGGAGTACCAGATACGCAGTATTTT.

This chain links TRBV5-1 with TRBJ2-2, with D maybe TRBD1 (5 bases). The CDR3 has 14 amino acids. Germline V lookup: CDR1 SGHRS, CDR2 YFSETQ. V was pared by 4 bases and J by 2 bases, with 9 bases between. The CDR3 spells CASSKDTNTGELFF. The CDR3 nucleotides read TGCGCCAGCAGCAAGGACACTAACACCGGGGAGCTGTTTTTT.

The CDR3 sequence: CAWSAPAGAQNTEAFF. In DNA form, the CDR3 reads TGTGCCTGGAGTGCTCCGGCAGGGGCCCAGAACACTGAAGCTTTCTTT. The chain recombines TRBV30 with TRBJ1-1; TRBD1 is a possible D gene (6 bases). Germline CDR1 is GTSNPN and CDR2 is SVGIG (reference sequence). V was pared by 1 base and J by 1 base, with 16 bases between. The CDR3 is 16 amino acids.

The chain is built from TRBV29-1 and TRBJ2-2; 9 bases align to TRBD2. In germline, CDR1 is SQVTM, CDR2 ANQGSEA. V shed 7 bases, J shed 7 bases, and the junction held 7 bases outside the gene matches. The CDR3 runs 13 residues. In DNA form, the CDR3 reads TGCAGCGCCGCGGGGGGGCAAGGCGGGGAGCTGTTTTTT. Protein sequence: CSAAGGQGGELFF.

CDR3: CASSSGTLGQGLGEQYF. The CDR3 DNA sequence: TGTGCCAGTAGTAGCGGGACTTTGGGACAGGGGCTTGGGGAGCAGTACTTC. The V call is TRBV19, the J call TRBJ2-7, with 10 positions matching TRBD1. The J segment lost 7 bases and the V segment lost 4 bases, leaving 16 bases of the junction unmatched. This CDR3 has 17 amino acids. The germline V gene encodes CDR1 LNHDA and CDR2 SQIVND (reference sequence).

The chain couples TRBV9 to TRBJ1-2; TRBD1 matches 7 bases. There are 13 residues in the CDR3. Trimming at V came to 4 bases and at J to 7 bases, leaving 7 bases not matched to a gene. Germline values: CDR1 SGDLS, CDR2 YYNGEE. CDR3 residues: CASSTPDRTGYTF. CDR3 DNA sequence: TGTGCCAGCAGCACCCCGGACAGGACTGGCTACACCTTC.

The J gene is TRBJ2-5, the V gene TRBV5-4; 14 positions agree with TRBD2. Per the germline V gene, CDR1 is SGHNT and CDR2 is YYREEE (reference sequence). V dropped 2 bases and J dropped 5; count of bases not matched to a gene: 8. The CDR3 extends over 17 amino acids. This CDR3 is CASSFVTSGRAEETQYF. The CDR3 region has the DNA TGTGCCAGCAGCTTTGTGACTAGCGGGAGGGCCGAGGAGACCCAGTACTTC.

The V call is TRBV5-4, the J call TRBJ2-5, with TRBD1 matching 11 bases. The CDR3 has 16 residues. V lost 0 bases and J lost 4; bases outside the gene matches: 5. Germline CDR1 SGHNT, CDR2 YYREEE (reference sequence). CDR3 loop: CASSLAGQGAGETQYF. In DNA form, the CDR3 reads TGTGCCAGCAGCTTGGCTGGACAGGGGGCAGGAGAGACCCAGTACTTC.

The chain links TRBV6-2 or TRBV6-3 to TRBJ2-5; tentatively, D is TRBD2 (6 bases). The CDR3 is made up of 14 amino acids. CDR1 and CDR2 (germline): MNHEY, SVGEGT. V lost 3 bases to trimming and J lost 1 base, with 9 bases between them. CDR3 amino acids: CASSYELAQETQYF. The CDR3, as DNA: TGTGCCAGCAGTTATGAACTAGCCCAAGAGACCCAGTACTTC.

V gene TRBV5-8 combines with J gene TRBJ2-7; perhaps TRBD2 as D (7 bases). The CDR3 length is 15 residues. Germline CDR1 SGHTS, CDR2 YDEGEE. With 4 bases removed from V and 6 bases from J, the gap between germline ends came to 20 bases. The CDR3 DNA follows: TGTGCCAGCAGCGGGGACACAGGGTGGGGGGGCGAGCAGTACTTC. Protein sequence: CASSGDTGWGGEQYF. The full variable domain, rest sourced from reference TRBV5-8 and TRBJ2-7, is EAGVTQSPTHLIKTRGQQATLRCSPISGHTSVYWYQQALGLGLQFLLWYDEGEERNRGNFPPRFSGRQFPNYSSELNVNALELEDSALYLCASSGDTGWGGEQYFGPGTRLTVT.

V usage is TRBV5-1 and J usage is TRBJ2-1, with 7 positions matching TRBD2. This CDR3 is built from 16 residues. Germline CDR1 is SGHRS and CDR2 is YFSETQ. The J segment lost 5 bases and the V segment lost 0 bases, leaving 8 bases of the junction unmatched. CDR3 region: CASSLGPSGENNEQFF. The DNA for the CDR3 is TGCGCCAGCAGCTTGGGTCCCAGCGGGGAAAACAATGAGCAGTTCTTC.

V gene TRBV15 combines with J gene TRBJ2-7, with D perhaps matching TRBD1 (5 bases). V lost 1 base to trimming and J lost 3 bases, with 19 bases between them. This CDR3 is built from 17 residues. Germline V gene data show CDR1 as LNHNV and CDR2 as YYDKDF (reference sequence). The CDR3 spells CATSRAVSVRVIYEQYF. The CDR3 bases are TGTGCCACCAGCAGAGCCGTCTCAGTCAGGGTAATCTACGAGCAGTACTTC.

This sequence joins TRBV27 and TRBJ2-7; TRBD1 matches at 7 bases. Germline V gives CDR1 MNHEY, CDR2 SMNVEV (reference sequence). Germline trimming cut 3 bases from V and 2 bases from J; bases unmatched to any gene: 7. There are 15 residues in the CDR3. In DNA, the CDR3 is TGTGCCAGCAGTTTTGCGGACAGGATTCCCTACGAGCAGTACTTC. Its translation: CASSFADRIPYEQYF.

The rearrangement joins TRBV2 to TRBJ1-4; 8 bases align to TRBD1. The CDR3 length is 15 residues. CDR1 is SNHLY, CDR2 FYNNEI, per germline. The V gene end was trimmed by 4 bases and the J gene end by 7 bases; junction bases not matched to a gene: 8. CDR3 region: CASSVFGQGGEKLFF. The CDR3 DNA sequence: TGTGCCAGCAGTGTTTTCGGACAGGGCGGTGAAAAACTGTTTTTT.

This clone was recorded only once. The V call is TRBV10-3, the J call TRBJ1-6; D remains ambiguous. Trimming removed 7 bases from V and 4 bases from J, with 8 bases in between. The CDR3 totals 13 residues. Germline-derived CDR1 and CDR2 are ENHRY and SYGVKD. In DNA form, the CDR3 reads TGTGCCATCACAGAAGAATATAATTCACCCCTCCACTTT. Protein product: CAITEEYNSPLHF.

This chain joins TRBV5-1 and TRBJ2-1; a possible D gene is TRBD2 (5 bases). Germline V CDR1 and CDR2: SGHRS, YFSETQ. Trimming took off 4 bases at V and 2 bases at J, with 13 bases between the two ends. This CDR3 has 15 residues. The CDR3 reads CASSRSGLAYNEQFF. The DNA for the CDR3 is TGCGCCAGCAGCCGGTCGGGATTAGCCTACAATGAGCAGTTCTTC.